This entry describes one T cell receptor beta chain. Its target is not known. The data stem from a study of T-cell reconstitution after alpha-beta-depleted transplantation in children. Whole-study results and caveats: Several hundred expanded graft clones reportedly gave rise to the alpha-beta T cells present about two months after transplant. T-cell counts and diversity at one year following transplant were attributed mainly to newly produced T cells.

The CDR3 is 15 residues long. Preparation of the TCRbeta library was carried out with unique molecular identifiers. TCRdb reprocessed the PCR reads via MiXCR and lists one record per CDR3 protein. The data show about 300,000 distinct CDR3 sequences, almost 8% seen once. The sequencing used peripheral blood, collected 360 days after TCRalphabeta/CD19-depleted stem cell transplant. This TCR derives from a female patient aged 2-10 years who had a stem cell transplant for Fanconi anemia, so the T cells may come from the graft donor. The rearrangement uses TRBV21-1 and TRBJ2-1; TRBD2 is taken as the D call from the table, unchecked against the DNA. TRBV21-1 is marked as a pseudogene. The CDR3 nucleotides read TGTGCCAGCAGCAACGGATTAGCGGGGGGTAATGAGCAGTTCTTC. This sequence encodes CASSNGLAGGNEQFF.